The clone carrying this T cell receptor (beta chain) has a single count. Its cognate antigen is unknown. The data originate from a study of CD4+ T cells in melanoma. General study points: CD8+ T cell, macrophage and B cell function reportedly correlated with neoantigen-specific CD4+ T cells.

CDR1 is GTSNPN and CDR2 is SVGIG in the germline V gene (reference sequence). CDR3 length equals 15 residues. The V and J ends lost 2 bases and 5 bases respectively, with 15 bases between them. The protocol was immunoSEQ multiplex PCR, while the TCRdb copy is restricted to in-frame clones and leaves out a portion. Among around 15,000 clones listed, approximately 88% were seen once. J is TRBJ1-4 and V is TRBV30; D not certain. The TCR was taken from a human donor with melanoma. Specimen: cells from a culture (not recorded whether cultured in vitro). In DNA form, the CDR3 reads TGTGCCTGGAGTCAAGGCAATAGAGGGAATGAAAAACTGTTTTTT. The encoded protein is CAWSQGNRGNEKLFF.